A single sample is the source of the 15 T cell receptor beta chains below, sequenced in a study of cytomegalovirus exposure and HLA in healthy donors. It was with 60 Vbeta and 13 Jbeta primers that the PCR ran. Some clones are missing from TCRdb's copy, which holds only in-frame ones; the method was immunoSEQ multiplex PCR. The sample consists of fewer than 200,000 clones, roughly 10% of them appearing once. Specimen: PBMCs. All receptors come from a woman in her twenties or thirties in good health and CMV-seropositive.

This clone was counted a few times. The V call is TRBV5-5, the J call TRBJ2-2; 8 bases agree with TRBD2. Germline V lookup: CDR1 SGHKS, CDR2 YYEKEE (reference sequence). This CDR3 has 16 residues. V was pared by 3 bases and J by 2 bases, with 6 bases of the junction left unmatched. The CDR3 DNA reads as TGTGCCAGCAGCTCTGAAGCGGGAGTAAACACCGGGGAGCTGTTTTTT. This translates into CASSSEAGVNTGELFF.

In this sample, this clone turned up a few times. This sequence joins TRBV27 and TRBJ1-2, with 8 bases fitting TRBD1. The CDR3 runs to 13 residues. V lost 4 bases to trimming and J lost 7 bases; unmatched junction nucleotides: 5. Germline lookup yields CDR1 MNHEY and CDR2 SMNVEV (reference sequence). CDR3 sequence reads: CASSSTGEGGYTF. The CDR3 nucleotides read TGTGCCAGCAGTTCGACAGGGGAAGGTGGCTACACCTTC.

This clone showed up just a few times. The rearrangement links TRBV5-1 to TRBJ2-1; TRBD2 matches 8 bases. This CDR3 region has 16 residues. Germline CDR1 reads SGHRS; CDR2 reads YFSETQ. V lost 4 bases, J lost 0 bases, and 6 bases stayed unmatched. CDR3 DNA: TGCGCCAGCAGCGTACTAGCGGCGAGCTCCTACAATGAGCAGTTCTTC. Translation gives CASSVLAASSYNEQFF.

This clone was detected a few times. This chain connects TRBV6-1 to TRBJ2-2; possible D gene TRBD2, 5 bases. Trimming took 3 bases from V and 5 from J, leaving 13 bases between them. This CDR3 spans 15 amino acids. The germline V gene encodes CDR1 MNHNS and CDR2 SASEGT. As DNA, the CDR3 is TGTGCCAGCAGTGATAAGAGGGTGAGGACCGGGGAGCTGTTTTTT. It specifies CASSDKRVRTGELFF.

This sequence joins TRBV5-6 and TRBJ2-7; 9 bases map to TRBD2. V was pared by 2 bases and J by 9 bases, with 18 bases of the junction left unmatched. Germline-derived CDR1 and CDR2 are SGHDT and YYEEEE. The CDR3 contains 17 residues. This CDR3 reads CASSFGLAGPLRSVQYF. CDR3 in DNA: TGTGCCAGCAGCTTCGGGCTAGCGGGACCTCTAAGATCGGTGCAGTACTTC. The full variable domain, in which reference TRBV5-6 and TRBJ2-7 provide the parts outside the CDR3, is DAGVTQSPTHLIKTRGQQVTLRCSPKSGHDTVSWYQQALGQGPQFIFQYYEEEERQRGNFPDRFSGHQFPNYSSELNVNALLLGDSALYLCASSFGLAGPLRSVQYFGPGTRLTVT.

In the case of this clone: The same CDR3 arises from other DNA sequences in this sample as well. The chain is built from TRBV5-6 and TRBJ1-2; 7 nucleotides agree with TRBD1. Germline CDR1 is SGHDT and CDR2 is YYEEEE. The CDR3 is 15 residues long. The J segment lost 4 bases and the V segment lost 4 bases, leaving 10 bases of the junction unmatched. The CDR3 here is CASSTRQGELYGYTF. The CDR3 bases are TGTGCCAGCAGCACCCGACAGGGAGAACTCTATGGCTACACCTTC.

This clone was counted a few times. This sequence joins TRBV5-1 and TRBJ2-7; 14 nucleotides line up with TRBD2. Germline values: CDR1 SGHRS, CDR2 YFSETQ. The CDR3 has 17 amino acids. The V segment lost 2 bases and the J segment 0 bases; nucleotides outside the gene matches: 4. For the CDR3, the DNA is TGCGCCAGCAGCTTTGGACTAGCGGGAGGACTCTCCTACGAGCAGTACTTC. Translated, it gives CASSFGLAGGLSYEQYF. Filled out from reference TRBV5-1 and TRBJ2-7, the complete variable domain reads KAGVTQTPRYLIKTRGQQVTLSCSPISGHRSVSWYQQTPGQGLQFLFEYFSETQRNKGNFPGRFSGRQFSNSRSEMNVSTLELGDSALYLCASSFGLAGGLSYEQYFGPGTRLTVT.

The chain has TRBV6-4 and TRBJ2-5; 10 nucleotides match TRBD2. Germline assignment: CDR1 MRHNA and CDR2 SNTAGT. Losses at the gene ends were 5 bases for V and 7 bases for J; bases not matched to a gene: 13. This CDR3 is 16 amino acids long. CDR3 nucleotide sequence: TGTGCCAGCAGTACGTGGCTAGCGGGAGTCCCAGGGACCCAGTACTTC. This encodes CASSTWLAGVPGTQYF.

A few counts support this clone. The chain recombines TRBV4-1 with TRBJ2-3; D might be TRBD1 (5 bases). CDR3 length: 18 amino acids. V was pared by 0 bases and J by 9 bases, with 25 bases between. CDR1 is MGHRA and CDR2 is YSYEKL in the germline V gene. CDR3 sequence (DNA): TGCGCCAGCAGCCAAGAGCCCTCACGGTGGGGCCAAGCAGGGACGCAGTATTTT. It translates to CASSQEPSRWGQAGTQYF.

The chain couples TRBV12-2 to TRBJ2-7; the table gives TRBD2 as D, unverified against the DNA. TRBV12-2 is a documented pseudogene. The CDR3 consists of 16 residues. The CDR3 DNA reads as TGTGCAAGTCAACTATTAGGGACTCCGCTCGAGCACGAGCAGTACTTC. Amino acids: CASQLLGTPLEHEQYF.

This clone was observed a handful of times. The V gene is TRBV5-1, the J gene TRBJ2-7; D is perhaps TRBD2 (6 bases). The V gene lost 2 bases and the J gene lost 2 bases, with 14 bases spanning the gap. This CDR3 is 15 amino acids long. Germline V gives CDR1 SGHRS, CDR2 YFSETQ. DNA of the CDR3: TGCGCCAGCAGCTTTCTGGCGGAGGGAACCTACGAGCAGTACTTC. This encodes CASSFLAEGTYEQYF.

A few counts support this clone. The chain has TRBV30 and TRBJ2-5; D is uncertain. Trimming pared 0 bases from V and 11 bases from J, leaving 16 bases between. Germline loops: CDR1 GTSNPN, CDR2 SVGIG (reference sequence). The CDR3 is 13 amino acids. CDR3 residues: CAWSVFLTGEQYF. The CDR3 DNA sequence: TGTGCCTGGAGTGTATTTCTAACGGGTGAGCAGTACTTC.

This clone was seen more than once but under ten times. This rearrangement joins TRBV5-1 to TRBJ2-7, with TRBD1 matching 7 bases. CDR1 is SGHRS and CDR2 is YFSETQ in the germline V gene. This CDR3 region has 13 residues. V shed 0 bases, J shed 7 bases, and the junction held 4 bases outside the gene matches. The CDR3 reads CASSLGPGQEQYF. The CDR3 coding sequence is TGCGCCAGCAGCTTGGGACCGGGACAGGAGCAGTACTTC.

In its sample, this clone was seen a few times. This chain uses TRBV9 with TRBJ2-1, with 12 nucleotides matching TRBD2. The germline CDR1 and CDR2 sequences are SGDLS and YYNGEE. Unmatched junction bases numbered 8, after V lost 4 bases and J lost 9 bases. This CDR3 comprises 15 residues. In nucleotides, the CDR3 is TGTGCCAGCAGCAGACTAGCGGGAGTAGGTGGTGAGCAGTTCTTC. Protein: CASSRLAGVGGEQFF. The full variable domain, its missing parts supplied by reference TRBV9 and TRBJ2-1, is DSGVTQTPKHLITATGQRVTLRCSPRSGDLSVYWYQQSLDQGLQFLIQYYNGEERAKGNILERFSAQQFPDLHSELNLSSLELGDSALYFCASSRLAGVGGEQFFGPGTRLTVL.

The chain carries TRBV5-1 and TRBJ2-7, with 8 bases that match TRBD2. The CDR3 is made up of 15 amino acids. V dropped 2 bases and J dropped 5; count of bases not matched to a gene: 9. CDR1 SGHRS and CDR2 YFSETQ come from the germline V gene. The CDR3 here is CASSFLMAGGNEQYF. The CDR3 nucleotides are TGCGCCAGCAGCTTCCTGATGGCGGGAGGAAACGAGCAGTACTTC. The complete variable domain, with remaining parts taken from reference TRBV5-1 and TRBJ2-7, reads KAGVTQTPRYLIKTRGQQVTLSCSPISGHRSVSWYQQTPGQGLQFLFEYFSETQRNKGNFPGRFSGRQFSNSRSEMNVSTLELGDSALYLCASSFLMAGGNEQYFGPGTRLTVT.